Listed below are T cell receptor beta chains from one sample, sequenced in a study of regulatory T cells in long-lasting Graves disease. One entry per CDR3 protein results from TCRdb running MiXCR on the multiplex PCR reads. This sample has a few hundred thousand distinct CDR3 sequences, with less than 20% found just once. Separately, the same data were catalogued under a study of T cells in Graves' hyperthyroidism and ophthalmopathy.

Specimen: peripheral blood mononuclear cells (PBMCs), collected at new diagnosis, from a patient treated with antithyroid drugs. These receptors were collected from a woman under 30 with Graves disease. The CDR3 runs from the conserved cysteine through the conserved F or W. Each record gives: V gene, CDR3 length, clone size, J gene, D gene, CDR3 protein, CDR3 DNA. D genes are given only for firm matches. Rows give clone size only sometimes, using once, few, many, or a class for an expanded clone.

TRBV28	13	many	TRBJ1-2	-	CASSLDRRDGYTF	TGTGCCAGCAGCCTGGACCGACGGGATGGCTACACCTTC
TRBV28	14	many	TRBJ2-3	-	CASTMTSRTDTQYF	TGTGCCAGCACAATGACCTCCCGCACAGATACGCAGTATTTT
TRBV18	15	-	TRBJ2-2	-	CASSPGFRDTGELFF	TGTGCCAGCTCACCAGGCTTTCGGGACACCGGGGAGCTGTTTTTT
TRBV6-2/TRBV6-3	16	-	TRBJ1-5	-	CASSYEGASSNQPQHF	TGTGCCAGCAGTTATGAAGGGGCGAGTAGCAATCAGCCCCAGCATTTT
TRBV6-1	13	few	TRBJ2-5	-	CASRWVYQETQYF	TGTGCCAGCCGGTGGGTGTACCAAGAGACCCAGTACTTC
TRBV12-3/TRBV12-4	14	many	TRBJ1-4	-	CASSFGALSEKLFF	TGTGCCAGCAGTTTCGGGGCCCTCTCGGAAAAACTGTTTTTT
TRBV7-8	15	many	TRBJ2-3	TRBD1	CASSFTGGWTDTQYF	TGTGCCAGCAGCTTTACAGGGGGTTGGACAGATACGCAGTATTTT
TRBV6-9	13	-	TRBJ1-2	-	CASSYFRGSGYTF	TGTGCCAGCAGTTACTTTCGCGGTTCTGGCTACACCTTC
TRBV14	16	-	TRBJ2-2	-	CASSQDLQANTGELFF	TGTGCCAGCAGCCAAGATTTGCAGGCGAACACCGGGGAGCTGTTTTTT
TRBV29-1	12	many	TRBJ2-1	-	CSVRTDPNEQFF	TGCAGCGTTCGGACAGACCCCAATGAGCAGTTCTTC
TRBV7-2	16	many	TRBJ2-3	-	CASSKGGLAVTDTQYF	TGTGCCAGCAGCAAAGGGGGTCTAGCGGTAACAGATACGCAGTATTTT
TRBV19	16	few	TRBJ1-2	-	CASSIQYPSTAYGYTF	TGTGCCAGTAGTATTCAATACCCCTCCACCGCCTACGGCTACACCTTC
TRBV24-1	15	-	TRBJ2-3	TRBD2	CATSVSGLATDTQYF	TGTGCCACCAGTGTCTCGGGACTAGCGACAGATACGCAGTATTTT
TRBV2	19	-	TRBJ1-6	-	CASSEFLSPHSSYNSPLHF	TGTGCCAGCAGTGAATTCCTGAGTCCGCATAGCTCCTATAATTCACCCCTCCACTTT
TRBV12-3/TRBV12-4	13	many	TRBJ1-2	-	CASKKGGTSGYTF	TGTGCCAGCAAGAAGGGCGGGACCTCTGGCTACACCTTC
TRBV15	14	many	TRBJ1-2	-	CATSRAGEGYGYTF	TGTGCCACCAGCAGAGCAGGGGAGGGCTATGGCTACACCTTC
TRBV29-1	12	many	TRBJ2-7	-	CSAVDPSYEQYF	TGCAGCGCCGTGGACCCGTCCTACGAGCAGTACTTC
TRBV30	14	-	TRBJ2-7	TRBD2	CAWSGGRALREQYF	TGTGCCTGGAGTGGCGGGAGGGCCTTAAGAGAGCAGTACTTC
TRBV6-1	17	-	TRBJ1-2	TRBD1	CASSETPERQGRSGYTF	TGTGCCAGCAGTGAAACGCCAGAGAGACAGGGGCGGAGTGGCTACACCTTC
TRBV24-1	15	few	TRBJ2-7	TRBD1	CATSDSDRGVDEQYF	TGTGCCACCAGTGATTCAGACAGGGGCGTGGACGAGCAGTACTTC